A single sample gave rise to the 15 T cell receptor beta chains below, sequenced in a study of tissue T cells after allogeneic stem cell transplantation. Assay used: immunoSEQ multiplex PCR; TCRdb lists only in-frame clones, some missing. The profile shows roughly 6,000 clones, roughly 67% of them singletons. The sample consisted of duodenum tissue, taken at autopsy. Receptor source: a woman between 18 and 50 years old with breast cancer.

In this sample, this clone turned up once. The chain is built from TRBV30 and TRBJ2-7; D may correspond to TRBD1 or TRBD2 (7 bases each). The germline V and J ends were trimmed by 5 bases and 4 bases, with 18 bases remaining between them. Germline CDR1 reads GTSNPN; CDR2 reads SVGIG (reference sequence). This CDR3 is 14 amino acids long. CDR3: CAWRPGGAPYEQYF. DNA of the CDR3: TGTGCCTGGCGCCCAGGGGGGGCCCCTTACGAGCAGTACTTC.

The chain couples TRBV7-2 to TRBJ2-1, with TRBD1 identical over 8 bases. CDR1 SGHTA and CDR2 FQGNSA come from the germline V gene. The trim removed 7 bases at V and 9 bases at J, leaving 8 bases unmatched. This CDR3 is built from 13 residues. DNA of the CDR3: TGTGCCAGCACCCTTACGGACAGGGCTGAGCAGTTCTTC. The encoded protein is CASTLTDRAEQFF.

This clone occurred once. The chain uses TRBV12-3 or TRBV12-4 and TRBJ2-5; the D is unclear. This CDR3 spans 12 amino acids. Trimming took off 1 base at V and 5 bases at J, with 5 bases between the two ends. The CDR3 DNA follows: TGTGCCAGCAGTTTAGGCTGGGAGACCCAGTACTTC. This encodes CASSLGWETQYF.

This clone was counted only a few times. This chain joins TRBV19 and TRBJ2-3; D remains ambiguous. Trimming took 5 bases from V and 4 from J, leaving 10 bases between them. Germline V gene sequence: CDR1 LNHDA, CDR2 SQIVND (reference sequence). This CDR3 is 13 amino acids long. The CDR3 sequence is CASSSGGPDTQYF. The DNA for the CDR3 is TGTGCCAGTAGTTCGGGCGGTCCAGATACGCAGTATTTT.

The chain recombines TRBV30 with TRBJ2-5; no clear D gene. Trimming cost V 0 bases and J 2 bases, with 13 bases left between them. This CDR3 contains 15 residues. Per germline, CDR1 GTSNPN and CDR2 SVGIG (reference sequence). CDR3 region: CAWSVGFGQQETQYF. The CDR3 DNA is TGTGCCTGGAGTGTAGGTTTCGGGCAGCAAGAGACCCAGTACTTC.

The rearrangement joins TRBV19 to TRBJ1-2, with D unresolved. The germline V gene encodes CDR1 LNHDA and CDR2 SQIVND (reference sequence). The V gene lost 3 bases and the J gene lost 4 bases, with 9 bases spanning the gap. The CDR3 contains 13 residues. CDR3 DNA: TGTGCCAGTAGTATGCGGCAGGTCTATGGCTACACCTTC. Amino acids: CASSMRQVYGYTF.

The V gene is TRBV19, the J gene TRBJ1-1; D remains unclear. Germline V gene data show CDR1 as LNHDA and CDR2 as SQIVND (reference sequence). The V and J ends lost 0 bases and 2 bases respectively, with 10 bases between them. CDR3 length: 15 residues. The CDR3 nucleotides read TGTGCCAGTAGTATAGACGCGGGCTTAAACACTGAAGCTTTCTTT. It codes for CASSIDAGLNTEAFF.

The chain is built from TRBV2 and TRBJ2-7; TRBD2 aligns across 13 bases. CDR1 SNHLY and CDR2 FYNNEI come from the germline V gene. This CDR3 is built from 18 residues. Losses at the gene ends were 9 bases for V and 5 bases for J; bases not matched to a gene: 19. This chain's CDR3 is CARERTGTSGTQGDEQYF. The CDR3 nucleotides are TGTGCCAGGGAACGAACCGGGACTAGCGGGACTCAGGGTGACGAGCAGTACTTC.

The rearrangement links TRBV28 to TRBJ2-4, with 7 bases fitting TRBD1. With V trimmed by 7 bases and J by 6 bases, 6 bases remained unmatched. Germline values: CDR1 MDHEN, CDR2 SYDVKM. The CDR3 contains 13 residues. CDR3 loop: CASIDREINIQYF. As DNA, the CDR3 is TGTGCCAGCATCGACAGGGAGATAAACATTCAGTACTTC.

This chain connects TRBV18 to TRBJ1-2, with 7 bases identical to TRBD1. CDR3 length: 15 residues. V dropped 2 bases and J dropped 2; count of bases not matched to a gene: 5. Per germline, CDR1 KGHSH and CDR2 LQKENI. The CDR3 DNA follows: TGTGCCAGCTCACCAGATATGACAGGGAACTATGGCTACACCTTC. Translated, it gives CASSPDMTGNYGYTF.

In its sample, this clone ranks as medium-sized. J is TRBJ2-5 and V is TRBV28; 7 nucleotides line up with TRBD1. The length of the CDR3 is 17 residues. J was trimmed by 2 bases and V by 6 bases; bases with no gene match: 15. CDR1 and CDR2 (germline): MDHEN, SYDVKM. Here the CDR3 reads CASSRAGRQGEQETQYF. In DNA, the CDR3 is TGTGCCAGCAGCCGAGCCGGTCGGCAGGGGGAGCAAGAGACCCAGTACTTC. The whole variable domain, filled in from reference TRBV28 and TRBJ2-5, reads DVKVTQSSRYLVKRTGEKVFLECVQDMDHENMFWYRQDPGLGLRLIYFSYDVKMKEKGDIPEGYSVSREKKERFSLILESASTNQTSMYLCASSRAGRQGEQETQYFGPGTRLLVL.

This clone was seen a handful of times. The same CDR3 also results from other DNA sequences found in this sample. J is TRBJ2-7 and V is TRBV6-2 or TRBV6-3; tentative D call: TRBD2 (6 bases). Deletions cut 2 bases from V and 3 bases from J, with 8 bases between. The CDR3 contains 13 residues. Germline lookup yields CDR1 MNHEY and CDR2 SVGEGT. In nucleotides, the CDR3 is TGTGCCAGCAGTTACGTGGGGGGCTACGAGCAGTACTTC. This translates into CASSYVGGYEQYF.

The gene calls are TRBV2 and TRBJ1-6; the D gene is possibly TRBD1 (6 bases). The germline V and J ends were trimmed by 4 bases and 6 bases, with 13 bases remaining between them. The CDR3 sequence is 15 residues long. Per the germline V gene, CDR1 is SNHLY and CDR2 is FYNNEI. CDR3 nucleotide sequence: TGTGCCAGCAGTGGGTCGACAGGAGGTAATTCACCCCTCCACTTT. As protein: CASSGSTGGNSPLHF.

This clone appeared a single time. This rearrangement joins TRBV7-2 to TRBJ2-7; TRBD1 is a possible D gene (5 bases). Deletions cut 5 bases from V and 3 bases from J, with 8 bases between. Germline V gene lookup returns CDR1 SGHTA and CDR2 FQGNSA. The CDR3 length is 12 residues. In DNA form, the CDR3 reads TGTGCCAGCAGCGATGACAGCTACGAGCAGTACTTC. Its protein is CASSDDSYEQYF.

This clone was counted between two and nine times. The rearrangement joins TRBV4-3 to TRBJ2-2; the D is unclear. The V end lost 0 bases, the J end lost 6 bases, and 11 bases lay between the germline ends. Looked up from germline, CDR1 is LGHNA and CDR2 is YSLEER. The CDR3 consists of 15 residues. The CDR3 loop is CASSQDRPIPGELFF. As DNA, the CDR3 is TGCGCCAGCAGCCAAGATCGCCCTATACCCGGGGAGCTGTTTTTT.